This TCR beta chain derives from a study of T cell changes during pregnancy in multiple sclerosis. Produced via immunoSEQ multiplex PCR; TCRdb's table is partial and in-frame only. The repertoire holds 45,000 to 65,000 clones, with about 91% as singletons. The germline V gene encodes CDR1 SNHLY and CDR2 FYNNEI. V was pared by 4 bases and J by 5 bases, with 2 bases between. This CDR3 is 10 amino acids long. The genes are TRBV2 and TRBJ1-1; D gene uncertain. The material was peripheral blood, obtained after pregnancy. The source of this sequence is a female donor in good health, enrolled as a control in a pregnancy study. The CDR3 reads CASSATEAFF. The CDR3 region has the DNA TGTGCCAGCAGTGCTACTGAAGCTTTCTTT.